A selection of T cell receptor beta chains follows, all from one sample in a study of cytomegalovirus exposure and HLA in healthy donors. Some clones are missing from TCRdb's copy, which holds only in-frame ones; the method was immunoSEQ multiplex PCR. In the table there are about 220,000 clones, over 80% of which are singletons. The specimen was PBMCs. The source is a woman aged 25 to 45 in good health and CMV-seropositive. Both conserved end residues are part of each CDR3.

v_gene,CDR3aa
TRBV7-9,CASSSGTEKNTEAFF
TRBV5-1,CASSSGGQAYEQYF
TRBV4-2,CASSQEFTAGVLETQYF
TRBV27,CASSFGRDIYNEQFF
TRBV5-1,CASTGTSGFGAPYEQYF
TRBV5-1,CASSLAAGDVETQYF
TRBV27,CASSPTTGELFF
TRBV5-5,CASSVMGAAAEQYF
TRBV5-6,CASSLGRQGETQYF
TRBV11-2,CASSLEVLTGELFF
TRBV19,CASSQKGEADTQYF
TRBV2,CASSAQGASGYEQYF
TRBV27,CASSFRRVSDTGELFF
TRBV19,CASSMLGLDGYTF
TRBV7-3,CASSLTIGQGNTGELFF
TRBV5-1,CASSWGLAGGPGTGELFF
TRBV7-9,CASSTTTGEEQFF
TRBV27,CASSLREGPYEQYF
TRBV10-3,CAISQQGATYEQYF
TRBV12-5,CASGLGDQPQHF